The rows below give T cell receptor beta chains drawn from one sample of a study of T cells in Graves' hyperthyroidism and ophthalmopathy. TCRdb independently ran MiXCR on the multiplex PCR reads; one entry per CDR3 protein. Among about 560,000 distinct CDR3 sequences listed, about 45% were seen once. Sequences were obtained from peripheral blood or thyroid tissue (not recorded which). The source is a woman aged 18-29 years with Graves' hyperthyroidism. The CDR3 runs from the conserved cysteine through the conserved F or W. The D gene is left open where the match is weak. Size tells how often a clone was seen (once, few, many) or the class of an expanded clone, and some rows leave it out.

TRBV10-3	many	TRBJ1-1	NA	TGTGCCATCAGTGATGGGGGGTCAATGAACACTGAAGCTTTCTTT	CAISDGGSMNTEAFF
TRBV7-2	few	TRBJ1-3	NA	TGTGCCAGCAGCTTCGGGGCCCTCTCTGGAAACACCATATATTTT	CASSFGALSGNTIYF
TRBV15	many	TRBJ2-2	NA	TGTGCCACCAGCACTGGGGCGCGTATAGTCGGGGAGCTGTTTTTT	CATSTGARIVGELFF
TRBV25-1	NA	TRBJ2-2	NA	TGTGCCAGCAGCCGTCCACTTAACACCGGGGAGCTGTTTTTT	CASSRPLNTGELFF
TRBV2	NA	TRBJ1-1	NA	TGTGCCAGCAGTGAAGCCCCAGACACGAACACTGAAGCTTTCTTT	CASSEAPDTNTEAFF
TRBV7-2	many	TRBJ1-2	NA	TGTGCCAGCAGCTCGGGACCGATCTATGGCTACACCTTC	CASSSGPIYGYTF
TRBV2	few	TRBJ1-2	TRBD1	TGTGCCAGCTCCGTGACAGGGGCGACCCCCTATGGCTACACCTTC	CASSVTGATPYGYTF
TRBV7-8	NA	TRBJ2-7	TRBD2	TGTGCCAGCAGCTATTGGACTAGCGGGAGGTACGAGCAGTACTTC	CASSYWTSGRYEQYF
TRBV29-1	NA	TRBJ1-2	TRBD1	TGCAGCCCGACCGGACAGGGTGGTGGCTACACCTTC	CSPTGQGGGYTF
TRBV19	NA	TRBJ1-1	NA	TGTGCCAGTAGTTCTGGACATCAAAGGACTGAAGCTTTCTTT	CASSSGHQRTEAFF
TRBV2	once	TRBJ2-7	NA	TGTGCCGGAGGGCGAGGTGACGAGCAGTACTTC	CAGGRGDEQYF
TRBV7-9	NA	TRBJ1-4	NA	TGTGCCAGCAGCTTAGCGGGGGGCGCCGTTGAAAAACTGTTTTTT	CASSLAGGAVEKLFF
TRBV2	few	TRBJ1-5	TRBD1	TGTGCCAGCAGTGTCCCTGACAGGGGCGGCAATCAGCCCCAGCATTTT	CASSVPDRGGNQPQHF
TRBV9	few	TRBJ1-1	NA	TGTGCCAGCAGCCAAAGTAGAGCTGAAGCTTTCTTT	CASSQSRAEAFF
TRBV29-1	NA	TRBJ1-1	TRBD1	TGCAGCGGACTAGGGACAGATGCGAACACTGAAGCTTTCTTT	CSGLGTDANTEAFF
TRBV5-1	NA	TRBJ1-1	NA	TGTGCCAGCAGCTTGGGGAGGACAGCGACTTTCTTT	CASSLGRTATFF
TRBV29-1	NA	TRBJ2-7	TRBD1	TGCAGCGTTGGCTCAGGGGGTACCTACGAGCAGTACTTC	CSVGSGGTYEQYF
TRBV11-2	few	TRBJ2-7	TRBD1	TGTGCCAGCAGCTTGGGACAGGGAGGCTCCTACGAGCAGTACTTC	CASSLGQGGSYEQYF
TRBV25-1	NA	TRBJ1-2	NA	TGTGCCAGCAGTGAATCCTCGGGGCACTATGGCTACACCTTC	CASSESSGHYGYTF
TRBV20-1	NA	TRBJ2-7	NA	TGCAGTGCTACTTCTCCGGACTACGAGCAGTACTTC	CSATSPDYEQYF
TRBV10-3	many	TRBJ1-1	NA	TGTGCCATCAGTGCAAGGGTTGACACTGAAGCTTTCTTT	CAISARVDTEAFF
TRBV20-1	many	TRBJ1-5	NA	TGCAGTGCTAGAGGTCGGGACACAATCTCAAGCCAGCCCCAGCATTTT	CSARGRDTISSQPQHF
TRBV29-1	NA	TRBJ1-4	TRBD1	TGCAGCATCCTGACAGGGGATGGGGAGGAAAAACTGTTTTTT	CSILTGDGEEKLFF
TRBV2	NA	TRBJ1-5	TRBD1	TGTGCCAGCAGTGGAGGACCCGGGACAGGGTATAGTAAAGGTCAGCCCCAGCATTTT	CASSGGPGTGYSKGQPQHF
TRBV7-2	NA	TRBJ2-7	NA	TGTGCCAGCAGCCCCGAGACGACAGCCTACGAGCAGTACTTC	CASSPETTAYEQYF
TRBV7-9	NA	TRBJ1-1	NA	TGTGCCAGCACCCAAGGGGGAAACACTGAAGCTTTCTTT	CASTQGGNTEAFF
TRBV7-9	few	TRBJ1-2	TRBD1	TGTGCCAGCAGCTTCACAGGGGGGGAGTATGGCTACACCTTC	CASSFTGGEYGYTF